This is a list of T cell receptor beta chains from one sample in a study of T-cell reconstitution after alpha-beta-depleted transplantation in children. TCRdb re-called the PCR reads with MiXCR, one entry per CDR3 protein. The table lists about 600,000 distinct CDR3 sequences, 10% to 15% of them singletons. Sequenced here: PBMCs, mostly from graft donor cells, sampled 360 days after TCRalphabeta/CD19-depleted stem cell transplant. Receptors were obtained from a male patient between 10 and 17 years old who had a stem cell transplant for acute myeloid leukemia, so the T cells may come from the graft donor. The CDR3 runs from the conserved cysteine through the conserved F or W. Fields, in order: J gene, V gene, D gene, clone size, CDR3 protein, CDR3 DNA. D genes are given only for firm matches. Only part of the rows carry a size: once, few, many, or a class if the clone is expanded.

j_gene: TRBJ2-1; v_gene: TRBV7-4; d_gene: TRBD2; abundance: few; CDR3aa: CASSPGVTSGRAPYNEQFF; CDR3nt: TGTGCCAGCAGCCCAGGGGTCACTAGCGGGAGGGCCCCCTACAATGAGCAGTTCTTC
j_gene: TRBJ1-5; v_gene: TRBV7-6; d_gene: TRBD1; abundance: .; CDR3aa: CASSSAGGNSQPQHF; CDR3nt: TGTGCCAGCAGCTCCGCAGGGGGCAATTCTCAGCCCCAGCATTTT
j_gene: TRBJ1-5; v_gene: TRBV12-3/TRBV12-4; d_gene: .; abundance: many; CDR3aa: CASSPGPWNQPQHF; CDR3nt: TGTGCCAGCAGCCCGGGACCCTGGAATCAGCCCCAGCATTTT
j_gene: TRBJ2-5; v_gene: TRBV4-3; d_gene: .; abundance: few; CDR3aa: CASSQLPASKETQYF; CDR3nt: TGCGCCAGCAGCCAACTACCAGCCTCCAAAGAGACCCAGTACTTC
j_gene: TRBJ2-2; v_gene: TRBV10-3; d_gene: .; abundance: many; CDR3aa: CAINPGLGNTGELFF; CDR3nt: TGTGCCATCAATCCGGGACTGGGGAACACCGGGGAGCTGTTTTTT
j_gene: TRBJ2-2; v_gene: TRBV7-3; d_gene: .; abundance: .; CDR3aa: CASSPTLGVNTGELFF; CDR3nt: TGTGCCAGCAGCCCTACCCTTGGGGTGAACACCGGGGAGCTGTTTTTT
j_gene: TRBJ2-6; v_gene: TRBV15; d_gene: .; abundance: .; CDR3aa: CATSRDGIGANVLTF; CDR3nt: TGTGCCACCAGCAGAGATGGCATCGGGGCCAACGTCCTGACTTTC
j_gene: TRBJ2-1; v_gene: TRBV5-1; d_gene: .; abundance: .; CDR3aa: CASSWPPEQRSYNEQFF; CDR3nt: TGCGCCAGCAGCTGGCCACCTGAGCAGCGGAGCTACAATGAGCAGTTCTTC
j_gene: TRBJ2-7; v_gene: TRBV28; d_gene: TRBD2; abundance: few; CDR3aa: CASKSAGGSHEQYF; CDR3nt: TGTGCCAGCAAGTCCGCCGGGGGGTCCCACGAGCAGTACTTC
j_gene: TRBJ2-1; v_gene: TRBV6-5; d_gene: .; abundance: few; CDR3aa: CASSYRGEGHEQFF; CDR3nt: TGTGCCAGCAGTTACAGGGGGGAGGGCCATGAGCAGTTCTTC
j_gene: TRBJ2-1; v_gene: TRBV25-1; d_gene: TRBD2; abundance: .; CDR3aa: CASSEWSGSTFNEQFF; CDR3nt: TGTGCCAGCAGTGAATGGAGCGGGAGCACCTTTAATGAGCAGTTCTTC
j_gene: TRBJ2-3; v_gene: TRBV18; d_gene: TRBD2; abundance: few; CDR3aa: CASSPPTSGRPDTQYF; CDR3nt: TGTGCCAGCTCACCACCGACTAGCGGGAGACCAGATACGCAGTATTTT
j_gene: TRBJ2-7; v_gene: TRBV20-1; d_gene: TRBD2; abundance: .; CDR3aa: CSACRLAGVGEQYF; CDR3nt: TGCAGTGCTTGTAGGCTAGCGGGAGTCGGCGAGCAGTACTTC
j_gene: TRBJ1-1; v_gene: TRBV4-1; d_gene: TRBD1; abundance: many; CDR3aa: CASSPRQGSTEAFF; CDR3nt: TGCGCCAGCAGCCCCCGACAGGGTAGCACTGAAGCTTTCTTT
j_gene: TRBJ2-3; v_gene: TRBV20-1; d_gene: .; abundance: few; CDR3aa: CSAQGRYF; CDR3nt: TGCAGTGCCCAAGGGCGGTATTTT
j_gene: TRBJ2-1; v_gene: TRBV18; d_gene: TRBD1; abundance: .; CDR3aa: CASSPQGVDEQFF; CDR3nt: TGTGCCAGCTCACCGCAGGGGGTCGATGAGCAGTTCTTC
j_gene: TRBJ1-1; v_gene: TRBV5-1; d_gene: .; abundance: few; CDR3aa: CASSSRGAGAQNTEAFF; CDR3nt: TGCGCCAGCAGCTCGAGAGGGGCAGGGGCTCAGAACACTGAAGCTTTCTTT
j_gene: TRBJ2-3; v_gene: TRBV5-1; d_gene: TRBD1; abundance: .; CDR3aa: CASSLRGQGADTQYF; CDR3nt: TGCGCCAGCAGCTTACGGGGACAGGGCGCAGATACGCAGTATTTT
j_gene: TRBJ2-7; v_gene: TRBV5-1; d_gene: .; abundance: .; CDR3aa: CASSLREPTRGRPYEQYF; CDR3nt: TGCGCCAGCAGCTTGAGGGAGCCGACAAGGGGACGACCTTACGAGCAGTACTTC
j_gene: TRBJ2-1; v_gene: TRBV29-1; d_gene: TRBD1; abundance: .; CDR3aa: CSVETRTGRSYNEQFF; CDR3nt: TGCAGCGTTGAAACTAGGACAGGGAGATCCTACAATGAGCAGTTCTTC
j_gene: TRBJ2-1; v_gene: TRBV24-1; d_gene: TRBD2; abundance: .; CDR3aa: CATSDLRLAGNNEQFF; CDR3nt: TGTGCCACCAGTGATTTGCGGCTAGCGGGGAACAATGAGCAGTTCTTC
j_gene: TRBJ2-7; v_gene: TRBV3-1; d_gene: TRBD2; abundance: many; CDR3aa: CASSQPLGTSVYEQYF; CDR3nt: TGTGCCAGCAGCCAGCCACTCGGGACTAGCGTCTACGAGCAGTACTTC
j_gene: TRBJ2-3; v_gene: TRBV7-2; d_gene: .; abundance: few; CDR3aa: CASSRSVGRTDTQYF; CDR3nt: TGTGCCAGCAGCAGGAGTGTGGGACGCACAGATACGCAGTATTTT
j_gene: TRBJ2-5; v_gene: TRBV30; d_gene: TRBD2; abundance: few; CDR3aa: CAWSVLSSGWKTQYF; CDR3nt: TGTGCCTGGAGTGTATTGTCTAGCGGGTGGAAGACCCAGTACTTC
j_gene: TRBJ2-1; v_gene: TRBV4-3; d_gene: TRBD2; abundance: .; CDR3aa: CASGGLAGDTDEQFF; CDR3nt: TGCGCCAGCGGGGGACTAGCGGGAGACACAGATGAGCAGTTCTTC
j_gene: TRBJ1-1; v_gene: TRBV7-2; d_gene: .; abundance: .; CDR3aa: CASSRTEMNTEAFF; CDR3nt: TGTGCCAGCAGTCGGACAGAGATGAACACTGAAGCTTTCTTT
j_gene: TRBJ2-1; v_gene: TRBV4-3; d_gene: .; abundance: many; CDR3aa: CASSFRSGPGYNEQFF; CDR3nt: TGCGCCAGCAGCTTCCGGAGTGGTCCAGGGTACAATGAGCAGTTCTTC
j_gene: TRBJ1-5; v_gene: TRBV20-1; d_gene: .; abundance: .; CDR3aa: CSALPLIPGNQPQHF; CDR3nt: TGCAGTGCTCTGCCCCTCATTCCGGGTAATCAGCCCCAGCATTTT
j_gene: TRBJ1-5; v_gene: TRBV11-1; d_gene: .; abundance: few; CDR3aa: CASSPVQGPYSNQPQHF; CDR3nt: TGTGCCAGCAGCCCCGTACAGGGCCCTTATAGCAATCAGCCCCAGCATTTT
j_gene: TRBJ1-4; v_gene: TRBV7-9; d_gene: .; abundance: .; CDR3aa: CASSREESWGNEKLFF; CDR3nt: TGTGCCAGCAGCCGAGAGGAGAGCTGGGGTAATGAAAAACTGTTTTTT
j_gene: TRBJ2-7; v_gene: TRBV6-5; d_gene: TRBD2; abundance: .; CDR3aa: CASSYTLADYEQYF; CDR3nt: TGTGCCAGCAGTTACACCCTAGCGGACTACGAGCAGTACTTC
j_gene: TRBJ2-2; v_gene: TRBV29-1; d_gene: .; abundance: many; CDR3aa: CSVVGKGGELFF; CDR3nt: TGCAGCGTTGTCGGGAAGGGCGGGGAGCTGTTTTTT
j_gene: TRBJ2-5; v_gene: TRBV10-3; d_gene: TRBD2; abundance: many; CDR3aa: CAISAGTSGRQTQYF; CDR3nt: TGTGCCATCAGTGCCGGGACTAGCGGGAGACAGACCCAGTACTTC
j_gene: TRBJ2-5; v_gene: TRBV11-2; d_gene: TRBD2; abundance: few; CDR3aa: CASSLEVAGGLRETQYF; CDR3nt: TGTGCCAGCAGCTTAGAGGTAGCGGGAGGGCTCCGGGAGACCCAGTACTTC
j_gene: TRBJ2-1; v_gene: TRBV25-1; d_gene: TRBD2; abundance: .; CDR3aa: CASSGLAGSGNEQFF; CDR3nt: TGTGCCAGCAGTGGGTTAGCGGGATCGGGAAATGAGCAGTTCTTC
j_gene: TRBJ2-2; v_gene: TRBV7-2; d_gene: TRBD2; abundance: few; CDR3aa: CASRIPGLAGGPGELFF; CDR3nt: TGTGCCAGCAGAATCCCGGGACTAGCGGGAGGCCCCGGGGAGCTGTTTTTT
j_gene: TRBJ1-5; v_gene: TRBV15; d_gene: .; abundance: .; CDR3aa: CATSRAGGPQPQHF; CDR3nt: TGTGCCACCAGCAGAGCGGGGGGACCTCAGCCCCAGCATTTT
j_gene: TRBJ2-7; v_gene: TRBV20-1; d_gene: TRBD2; abundance: .; CDR3aa: CSAIAGTSPIYEQYF; CDR3nt: TGCAGTGCTATCGCCGGGACTAGTCCTATTTACGAGCAGTACTTC
j_gene: TRBJ2-5; v_gene: TRBV29-1; d_gene: TRBD2; abundance: .; CDR3aa: CSVELLAGGGETQYF; CDR3nt: TGCAGCGTTGAACTCTTGGCGGGAGGTGGGGAGACCCAGTACTTC
j_gene: TRBJ2-3; v_gene: TRBV10-3; d_gene: TRBD2; abundance: few; CDR3aa: CAISSLRTSDTDTQYF; CDR3nt: TGTGCCATCAGTTCACTAAGGACTAGCGACACGGATACGCAGTATTTT
j_gene: TRBJ2-7; v_gene: TRBV28; d_gene: TRBD1; abundance: .; CDR3aa: CASRPQGAVYEQYF; CDR3nt: TGTGCCAGCAGACCCCAGGGGGCCGTCTACGAGCAGTACTTC
j_gene: TRBJ2-1; v_gene: TRBV3-1; d_gene: TRBD2; abundance: many; CDR3aa: CASSQSSGSYNEQFF; CDR3nt: TGTGCCAGCAGCCAATCTAGCGGGTCCTACAATGAGCAGTTCTTC
j_gene: TRBJ2-5; v_gene: TRBV7-9; d_gene: .; abundance: .; CDR3aa: CASSLDPTEAETQYF; CDR3nt: TGTGCCAGCAGCTTGGACCCGACAGAGGCAGAGACCCAGTACTTC
j_gene: TRBJ2-5; v_gene: TRBV10-3; d_gene: .; abundance: few; CDR3aa: CAISEIPRGQETQYF; CDR3nt: TGTGCCATCAGTGAGATCCCGAGAGGGCAAGAGACCCAGTACTTC
j_gene: TRBJ2-1; v_gene: TRBV29-1; d_gene: .; abundance: few; CDR3aa: CSVENTYSYNEQFF; CDR3nt: TGCAGCGTTGAGAACACCTACTCCTACAATGAGCAGTTCTTC
j_gene: TRBJ1-1; v_gene: TRBV3-1; d_gene: .; abundance: .; CDR3aa: CASSQGGPGNTEAFF; CDR3nt: TGTGCCAGCAGCCAAGGGGGACCAGGGAACACTGAAGCTTTCTTT
j_gene: TRBJ1-5; v_gene: TRBV12-3/TRBV12-4; d_gene: .; abundance: many; CDR3aa: CASSFDSSNQPQHF; CDR3nt: TGTGCCAGCAGTTTCGACAGTAGCAATCAGCCCCAGCATTTT
j_gene: TRBJ2-7; v_gene: TRBV29-1; d_gene: TRBD1; abundance: many; CDR3aa: CSVAGTVTYEQYF; CDR3nt: TGCAGCGTTGCCGGGACAGTAACCTACGAGCAGTACTTC
j_gene: TRBJ2-7; v_gene: TRBV28; d_gene: TRBD1; abundance: few; CDR3aa: CASSLTGTGLLYEQYF; CDR3nt: TGTGCCAGCAGTTTAACCGGGACAGGTCTTCTTTACGAGCAGTACTTC
j_gene: TRBJ2-1; v_gene: TRBV6-5; d_gene: .; abundance: .; CDR3aa: CASSYSSLVGYNEQFF; CDR3nt: TGTGCCAGCAGTTACTCGTCACTTGTGGGGTACAATGAGCAGTTCTTC
j_gene: TRBJ2-3; v_gene: TRBV7-3; d_gene: TRBD2; abundance: few; CDR3aa: CASRTSGSGTDTQYF; CDR3nt: TGTGCCAGCAGGACTAGCGGGAGCGGCACAGATACGCAGTATTTT